This T cell receptor (beta chain) was profiled in a study of shared clonotypes between healthy human individuals. Study-wide results and caveats: Sample collection involved blood only; tissue repertoires are likely different.

Turning to this clone: Its antigen is still unknown.

Ten immunoSEQ deep assay plates were used to sequence the DNA of unsorted PBMCs. This table comes from immunoSEQ multiplex PCR, and its TCRdb copy is limited to in-frame clones, with some not included. Of 450,000 to 500,000 clones listed, approximately 81% were seen once; the top ten hold roughly an eighth. With 0 bases clipped from V and 7 bases from J, the junction kept 4 bases outside the gene matches. This CDR3 is 15 amino acids long. Germline lookup yields CDR1 MGHRA and CDR2 YSYEKL. Sequencing input: PBMCs. This receptor was taken from a woman aged 40 to 50 in good health. Some clones in this sample may be carry-over from other donors' samples. This rearrangement joins TRBV4-1 to TRBJ2-7; 12 bases align to TRBD2. As DNA, the CDR3 is TGCGCCAGCAGCCAAGACCTAGCGGGAGGGAGAGAGCAGTACTTC. This codes for CASSQDLAGGREQYF.